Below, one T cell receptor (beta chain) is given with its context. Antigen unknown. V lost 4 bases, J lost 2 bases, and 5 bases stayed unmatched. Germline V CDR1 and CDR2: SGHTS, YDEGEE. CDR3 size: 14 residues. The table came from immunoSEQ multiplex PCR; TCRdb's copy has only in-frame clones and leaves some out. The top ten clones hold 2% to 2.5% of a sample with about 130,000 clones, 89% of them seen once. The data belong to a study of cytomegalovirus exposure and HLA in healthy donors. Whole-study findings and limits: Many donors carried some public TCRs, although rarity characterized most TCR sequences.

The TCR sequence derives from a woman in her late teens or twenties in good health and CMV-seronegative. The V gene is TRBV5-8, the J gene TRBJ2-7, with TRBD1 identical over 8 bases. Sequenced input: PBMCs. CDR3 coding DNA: TGTGCCAGCAGCGCCGGGACAGGAGCCTACGAGCAGTACTTC. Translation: CASSAGTGAYEQYF.